The subject of this entry is one TCR beta chain. The target antigen is unknown. From germline, CDR1 is MDHEN and CDR2 SYDVKM. Trimming took off 2 bases at V and 7 bases at J, with 11 bases between the two ends. The CDR3 is 13 amino acids. This sample is drawn from a study of beta chain features in type 1 diabetes. Sequenced material consisted of expressed TCRB transcripts (all of the isolated RNA was reverse transcribed). Each sample of naive, central memory or regulatory T cells had, on average, about 3.57 million reads. Measured with immunoSEQ multiplex PCR; TCRdb has only the in-frame clones, and not every one. The data contain more than 250,000 clones, over 11% of them seen just once; the ten biggest clones take up 0.017%. Study-wide findings and caveats: Moderate but significant shortening of TCRB CDR3s was recorded in all four CD4+ subsets from Type 1 diabetes patients. TCRB repertoires of naive, central memory and Treg cells appeared more similar among patients than among healthy donors.

The sample taken for sequencing was naive CD4+ T cells from blood. The clonotype comes from a man aged 25 to 40 with type 1 diabetes. The chain has TRBV28 and TRBJ1-1; D possibly corresponds to TRBD1 (6 bases). CDR3 in DNA: TGTGCCAGCAGTTTAGTCAGGGGTGTTGAAGCTTTCTTT. Encoded protein: CASSLVRGVEAFF.